One and the same sample provided the 8 T cell receptor beta chains below, sequenced in a study of blood T cell repertoires in COVID-19. Using immunoSEQ multiplex PCR, the repertoire was profiled, and TCRdb retains in-frame clones only, with some absent. This sample has fewer than 300,000 clones, with around 89% found just once. Sequenced: peripheral blood. These receptor sequences come from a woman in her thirties or forties who had recovered from COVID-19.

The chain uses TRBV5-4 and TRBJ2-5; perhaps TRBD2 as D (6 bases). V dropped 3 bases and J dropped 1 base, with 16 bases sitting between them. This CDR3 region has 16 residues. Germline assignment: CDR1 SGHNT and CDR2 YYREEE (reference sequence). The CDR3 loop is CASSSRDSVGQETQYF. In DNA form, the CDR3 reads TGTGCCAGCAGCTCCCGGGACTCGGTGGGCCAAGAGACCCAGTACTTC. Full variable domain (rest looked up from reference TRBV5-4 and TRBJ2-5): ETGVTQSPTHLIKTRGQQVTLRCSSQSGHNTVSWYQQALGQGPQFIFQYYREEENGRGNFPPRFSGLQFPNYSSELNVNALELDDSALYLCASSSRDSVGQETQYFGPGTRLLVL.

The sample holds a few counts of this clone. The chain is built from TRBV5-1 and TRBJ2-3; 8 bases match TRBD2. With 4 bases clipped from V and 11 bases from J, the junction kept 12 bases outside the gene matches. Per the germline V gene, CDR1 is SGHRS and CDR2 is YFSETQ. There are 14 residues in the CDR3. This chain's CDR3 is CASSPTSGPGEQYF. In nucleotides, the CDR3 is TGCGCCAGCAGCCCCACTAGCGGCCCAGGGGAGCAGTATTTT.

The chain's CDR3 is CAISEGLASYEQYF. CDR3 nucleotide sequence: TGTGCCATCAGTGAGGGACTAGCGTCCTACGAGCAGTACTTC. The rearrangement links TRBV10-3 to TRBJ2-7, with TRBD2 matching over 9 bases. The CDR3 runs to 14 residues. The germline gives CDR1 ENHRY, CDR2 SYGVKD. V lost 2 bases and J lost 1; bases outside the gene matches: 0.

This CDR3 reads CASRPPTGPGGYTF. Here the CDR3 DNA reads TGTGCCAGCAGACCGCCCACAGGCCCTGGGGGCTACACCTTC. V and J are TRBV28 and TRBJ1-2, with D perhaps matching TRBD1 (5 bases). The V end was cut by 6 bases, the J end by 8 bases, with 19 bases between. Per the germline V gene, CDR1 is MDHEN and CDR2 is SYDVKM. CDR3 size: 14 residues.

The V gene is TRBV7-8, the J gene TRBJ2-7, with D perhaps matching TRBD1 (5 bases). With 4 bases removed from V and 7 bases from J, the gap between germline ends came to 17 bases. Germline values: CDR1 SGHVS, CDR2 FQNEAQ. This CDR3 region has 14 residues. In DNA, the CDR3 is TGTGCCAGCAGCTCAAGTGGGGCCCGTGGGGAGCAGTACTTC. Its protein product is CASSSSGARGEQYF.

In nucleotides, the CDR3 is TGTGCCAGCAGCTTAGGGACAGGGGATAACTATGGCTACACCTTC. Residues: CASSLGTGDNYGYTF. V is TRBV11-3 and J is TRBJ1-2; 9 bases are shared with TRBD1. This CDR3 has 15 residues. The ends lost 1 base at V and 1 base at J; junction bases unmatched: 1. Germline-derived CDR1 and CDR2 are SGHNT and YENEEA.

This clone was seen a handful of times. The chain couples TRBV4-1 to TRBJ2-2, with TRBD1 matching over 7 bases. V trimming: 0 bases; J trimming: 13 bases; junction bases outside the gene matches: 11. The CDR3 covers 15 residues. Germline V gene lookup returns CDR1 MGHRA and CDR2 YSYEKL. The CDR3 reads CASSQEGPANRGLFF. In DNA, the CDR3 is TGCGCCAGCAGCCAAGAAGGGCCGGCCAACAGGGGGCTGTTTTTT.

The genes are TRBV19 and TRBJ1-2; D gene ambiguous. Trimming cost V 1 base and J 4 bases, with 13 bases left between them. The germline V gene has CDR1 LNHDA and CDR2 SQIVND (reference sequence). The CDR3 runs 15 residues. CDR3 in DNA: TGTGCCAGTAGTATAGTTCCGGGATCGTCCTATGGCTACACCTTC. As protein: CASSIVPGSSYGYTF.